This T cell receptor beta chain was observed in a study of blood T cell repertoires in COVID-19. CDR1 and CDR2 from the germline V gene are ENHRY and SYGVKD. With 7 bases removed from V and 1 base from J, the gap between germline ends came to 8 bases. The CDR3 length is 13 residues. Generated by immunoSEQ multiplex PCR, the TCRdb table keeps only in-frame clones and is missing some. In the table there are roughly 110,000 clones, about 90% of which are singletons. The receptor comes from a woman in her thirties with acute or convalescent COVID-19. V is TRBV10-3 and J is TRBJ1-3, with D possibly TRBD1 on 5 matching bases. Input material: peripheral blood. The CDR3 nucleotides are TGTGCCATCAAGGGGTATTCTGGAAACACCATATATTTT. Protein: CAIKGYSGNTIYF.